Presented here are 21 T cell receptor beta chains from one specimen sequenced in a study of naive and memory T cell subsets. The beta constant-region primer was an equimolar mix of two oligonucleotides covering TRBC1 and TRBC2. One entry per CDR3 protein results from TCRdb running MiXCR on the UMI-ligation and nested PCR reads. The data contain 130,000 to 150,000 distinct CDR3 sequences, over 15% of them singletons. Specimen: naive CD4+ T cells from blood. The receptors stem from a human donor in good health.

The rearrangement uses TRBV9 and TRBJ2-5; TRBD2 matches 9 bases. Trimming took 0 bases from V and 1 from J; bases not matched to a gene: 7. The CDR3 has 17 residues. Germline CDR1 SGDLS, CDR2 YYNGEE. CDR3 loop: CASSVETSGTFQETQYF. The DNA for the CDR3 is TGTGCCAGCAGCGTAGAGACTAGCGGAACCTTCCAAGAGACCCAGTACTTC.

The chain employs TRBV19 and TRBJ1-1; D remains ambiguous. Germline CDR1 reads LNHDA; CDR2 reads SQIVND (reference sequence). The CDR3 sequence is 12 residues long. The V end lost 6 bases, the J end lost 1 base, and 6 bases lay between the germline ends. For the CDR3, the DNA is TGTGCCAGTAGCGAAAGGAACACTGAAGCTTTCTTT. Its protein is CASSERNTEAFF.

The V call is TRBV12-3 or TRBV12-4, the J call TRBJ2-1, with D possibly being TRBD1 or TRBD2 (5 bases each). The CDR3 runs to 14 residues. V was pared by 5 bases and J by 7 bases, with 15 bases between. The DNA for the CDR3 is TGTGCCAGCAGTCCCCTGGTGGGGGTGAATGAGCAGTTCTTC. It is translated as CASSPLVGVNEQFF.

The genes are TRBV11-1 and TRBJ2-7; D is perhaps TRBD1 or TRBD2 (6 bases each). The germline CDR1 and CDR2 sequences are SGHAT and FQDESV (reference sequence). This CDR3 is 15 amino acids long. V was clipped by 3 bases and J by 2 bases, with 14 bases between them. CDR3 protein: CASSLGGSWTYEQYF. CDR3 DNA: TGTGCCAGCAGCTTGGGGGGCTCCTGGACCTACGAGCAGTACTTC. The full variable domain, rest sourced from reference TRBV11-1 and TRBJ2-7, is EAEVAQSPRYKITEKSQAVAFWCDPISGHATLYWYRQILGQGPELLVQFQDESVVDDSQLPKDRFSAERLKGVDSTLKIQPAELGDSAMYLCASSLGGSWTYEQYFGPGTRLTVT.

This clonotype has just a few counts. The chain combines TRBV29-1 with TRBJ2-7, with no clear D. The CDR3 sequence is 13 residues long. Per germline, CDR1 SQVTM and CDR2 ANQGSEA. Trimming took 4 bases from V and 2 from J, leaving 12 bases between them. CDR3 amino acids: CSVASDETYEQYF. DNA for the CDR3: TGCAGCGTTGCTTCCGACGAAACCTACGAGCAGTACTTC.

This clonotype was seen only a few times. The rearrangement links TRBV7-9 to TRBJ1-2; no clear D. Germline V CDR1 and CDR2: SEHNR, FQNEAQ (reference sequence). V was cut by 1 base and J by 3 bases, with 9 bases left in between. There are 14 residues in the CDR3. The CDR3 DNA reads TGTGCCAGCAGCTTAGAACGCTGGGACTATGGCTACACCTTC. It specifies CASSLERWDYGYTF.

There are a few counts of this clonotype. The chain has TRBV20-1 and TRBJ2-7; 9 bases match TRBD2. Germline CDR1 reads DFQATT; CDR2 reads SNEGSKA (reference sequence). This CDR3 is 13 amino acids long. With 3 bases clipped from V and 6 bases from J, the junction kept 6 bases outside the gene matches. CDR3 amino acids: CSASSGSTGEQYF. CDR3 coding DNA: TGCAGTGCTAGTAGCGGGAGTACTGGCGAGCAGTACTTC.

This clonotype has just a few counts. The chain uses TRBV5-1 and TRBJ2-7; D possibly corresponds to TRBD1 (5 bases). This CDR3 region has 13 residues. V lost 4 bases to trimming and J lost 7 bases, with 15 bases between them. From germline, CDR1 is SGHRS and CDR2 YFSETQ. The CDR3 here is CASSRGTLGEQYF. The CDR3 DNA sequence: TGCGCCAGCAGCAGGGGAACCTTGGGAGAGCAGTACTTC.

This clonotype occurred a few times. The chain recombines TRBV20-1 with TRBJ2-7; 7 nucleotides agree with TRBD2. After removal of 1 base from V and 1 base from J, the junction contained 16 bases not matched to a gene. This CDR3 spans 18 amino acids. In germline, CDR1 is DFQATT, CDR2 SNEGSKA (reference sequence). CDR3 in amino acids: CSARVMASGGSMSYEQYF. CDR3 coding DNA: TGCAGTGCTAGAGTAATGGCCTCTGGCGGGAGTATGTCCTACGAGCAGTACTTC.

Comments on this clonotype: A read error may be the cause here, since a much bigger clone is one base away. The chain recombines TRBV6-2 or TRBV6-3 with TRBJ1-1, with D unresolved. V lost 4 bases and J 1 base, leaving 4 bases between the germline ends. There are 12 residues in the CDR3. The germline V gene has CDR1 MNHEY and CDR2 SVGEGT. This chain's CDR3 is CASSWANTEAFF. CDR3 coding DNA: TGTGCCAGCAGTTGGGCGAACACTGAAGCTTTCTTT.

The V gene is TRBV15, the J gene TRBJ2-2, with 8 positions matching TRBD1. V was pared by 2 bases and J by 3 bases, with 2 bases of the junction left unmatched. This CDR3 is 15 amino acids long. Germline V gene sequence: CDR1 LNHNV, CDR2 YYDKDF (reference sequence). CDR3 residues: CATSRQGADTGELFF. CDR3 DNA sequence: TGTGCCACCAGCAGACAGGGGGCGGACACCGGGGAGCTGTTTTTT. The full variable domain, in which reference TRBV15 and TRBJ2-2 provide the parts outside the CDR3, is DAMVIQNPRYQVTQFGKPVTLSCSQTLNHNVMYWYQQKSSQAPKLLFHYYDKDFNNEADTPDNFQSRRPNTSFCFLDIRSPGLGDTAMYLCATSRQGADTGELFFGEGSRLTVL.

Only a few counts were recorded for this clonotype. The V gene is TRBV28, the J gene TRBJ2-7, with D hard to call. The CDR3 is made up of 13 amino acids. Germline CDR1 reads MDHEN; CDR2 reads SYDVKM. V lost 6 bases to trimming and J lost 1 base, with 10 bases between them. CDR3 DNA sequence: TGTGCCAGCAGGAGGACCGTATCCTACGAGCAGTACTTC. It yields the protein CASRRTVSYEQYF.

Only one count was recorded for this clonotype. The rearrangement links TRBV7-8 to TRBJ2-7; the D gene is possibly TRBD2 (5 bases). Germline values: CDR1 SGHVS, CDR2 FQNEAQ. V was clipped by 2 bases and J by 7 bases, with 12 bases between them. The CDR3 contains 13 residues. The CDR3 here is CASSLSPSGEQYF. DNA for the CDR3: TGTGCCAGCAGCTTAAGTCCATCGGGGGAGCAGTACTTC.

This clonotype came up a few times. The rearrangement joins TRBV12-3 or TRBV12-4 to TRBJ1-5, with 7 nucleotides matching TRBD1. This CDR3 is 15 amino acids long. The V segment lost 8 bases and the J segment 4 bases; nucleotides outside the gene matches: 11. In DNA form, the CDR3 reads TGTGCCAGCTCCGCTTCGCGGGACAGAAATCAGCCCCAGCATTTT. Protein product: CASSASRDRNQPQHF.

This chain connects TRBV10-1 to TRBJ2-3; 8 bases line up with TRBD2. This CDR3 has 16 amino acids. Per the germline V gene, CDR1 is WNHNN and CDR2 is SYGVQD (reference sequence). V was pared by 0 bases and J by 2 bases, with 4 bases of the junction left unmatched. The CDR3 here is CASSESKLADTDTQYF. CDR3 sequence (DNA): TGCGCCAGCAGTGAGTCGAAACTAGCGGACACAGATACGCAGTATTTT.

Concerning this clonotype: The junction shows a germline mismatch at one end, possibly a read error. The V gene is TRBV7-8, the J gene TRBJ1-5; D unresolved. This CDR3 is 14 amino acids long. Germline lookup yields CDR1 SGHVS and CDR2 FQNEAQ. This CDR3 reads CASSYEIGNQLQHF. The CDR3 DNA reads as TGTGCCAGCAGCTACGAAATTGGCAATCAGCTCCAGCATTTT.

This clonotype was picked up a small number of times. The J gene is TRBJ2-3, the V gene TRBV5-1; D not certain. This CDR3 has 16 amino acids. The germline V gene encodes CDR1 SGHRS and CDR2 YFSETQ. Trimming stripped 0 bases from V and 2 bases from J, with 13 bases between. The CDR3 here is CASSLASQKNTDTQYF. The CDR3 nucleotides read TGCGCCAGCAGCTTGGCCAGTCAAAAGAACACAGATACGCAGTATTTT.

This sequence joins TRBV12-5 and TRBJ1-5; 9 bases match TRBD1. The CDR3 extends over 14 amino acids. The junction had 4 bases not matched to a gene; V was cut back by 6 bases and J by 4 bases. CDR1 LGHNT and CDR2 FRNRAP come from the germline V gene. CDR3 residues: CASGPGQGNQPQHF. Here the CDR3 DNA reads TGTGCTAGTGGACCCGGACAGGGGAATCAGCCCCAGCATTTT.

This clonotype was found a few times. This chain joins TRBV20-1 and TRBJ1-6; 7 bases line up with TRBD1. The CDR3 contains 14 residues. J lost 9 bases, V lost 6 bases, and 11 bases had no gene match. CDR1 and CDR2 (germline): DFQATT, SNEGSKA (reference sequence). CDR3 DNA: TGCAGTGCGTACGAGGGGGCTAGAGTTTCACCCCTCCACTTT. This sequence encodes CSAYEGARVSPLHF.

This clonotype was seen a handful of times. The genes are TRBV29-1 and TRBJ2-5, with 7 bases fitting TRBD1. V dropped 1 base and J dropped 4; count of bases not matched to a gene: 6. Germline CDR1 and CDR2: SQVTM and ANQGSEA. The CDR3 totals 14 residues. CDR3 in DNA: TGCAGCGTTGAAGGACAGGGTATGGGAGAGACCCAGTACTTC. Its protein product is CSVEGQGMGETQYF.

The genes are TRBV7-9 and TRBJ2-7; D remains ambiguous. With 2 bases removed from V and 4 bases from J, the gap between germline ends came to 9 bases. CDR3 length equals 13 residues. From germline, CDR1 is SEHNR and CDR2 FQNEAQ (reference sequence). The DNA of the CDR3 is TGTGCCAGCAGCTTATCTGGCCGGTACGAGCAGTACTTC. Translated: CASSLSGRYEQYF.